This T cell receptor (beta chain) was found in a study of shared clonotypes between healthy human individuals. Looking at the study overall: The donor pool was made up of two women and three men aged 18 to 49.

Over several immunoSEQ plates, each subset's genomic DNA was distributed in even portions. The data were produced by immunoSEQ multiplex PCR, yet TCRdb's version contains in-frame clones alone and is incomplete. This table holds over a million clones, around 97% found once. About this clone: What it recognizes is unknown.

Trimming took off 5 bases at V and 4 bases at J, with 9 bases between the two ends. The CDR3 is 13 residues long. Per germline, CDR1 SNHLY and CDR2 FYNNEI. The study's findings and limits: In contrast to clonotypes shared by all four donors, non-shared clonotypes had lower generation probabilities.

V gene TRBV2 combines with J gene TRBJ1-5; a weak D match, TRBD1 (6 bases). This clonotype was obtained from a man in his thirties or forties in good health. Sequencing was done on a sample of naive CD4+ T cells sorted from blood. The subset is: CD45RA+ positively selected. This chain's CDR3 is CASSYRENQPQHF. The CDR3 nucleotides are TGTGCCAGCAGTTACAGGGAGAATCAGCCCCAGCATTTT.